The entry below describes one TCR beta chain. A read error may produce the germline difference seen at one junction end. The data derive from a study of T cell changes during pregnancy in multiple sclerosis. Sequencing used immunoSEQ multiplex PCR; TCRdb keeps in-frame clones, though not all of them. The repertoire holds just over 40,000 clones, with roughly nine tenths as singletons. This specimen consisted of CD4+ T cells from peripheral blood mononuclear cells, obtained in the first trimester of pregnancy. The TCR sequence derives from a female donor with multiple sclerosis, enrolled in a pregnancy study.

CDR3 DNA: TGTGCCAGCAGCCGCAGACTAGAGAGGTCCTCCGAGCAGTACTTC. This encodes CASSRRLERSSEQYF. The chain couples TRBV11-2 to TRBJ2-7; weak D call: TRBD2 (6 bases). Germline V lookup: CDR1 SGHAT, CDR2 FQNNGV. This CDR3 region has 15 residues.